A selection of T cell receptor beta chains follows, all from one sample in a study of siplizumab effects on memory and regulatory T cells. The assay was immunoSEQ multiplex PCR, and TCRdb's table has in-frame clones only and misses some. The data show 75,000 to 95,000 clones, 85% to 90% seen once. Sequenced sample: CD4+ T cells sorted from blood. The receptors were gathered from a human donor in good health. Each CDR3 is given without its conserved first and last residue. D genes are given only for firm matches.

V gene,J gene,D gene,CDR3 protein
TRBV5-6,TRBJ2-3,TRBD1,ASPTLGTGVEDTQY
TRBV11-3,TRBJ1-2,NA,ASSLPTGNYGYT
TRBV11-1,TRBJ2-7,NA,ASHHTGLTYEQY
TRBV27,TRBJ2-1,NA,ASSLGRGRSSGIHEQF
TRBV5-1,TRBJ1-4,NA,ASSLRSSHEKLF
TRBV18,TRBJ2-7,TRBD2,ASSPRTSGAYEQY
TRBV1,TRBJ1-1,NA,TSSQVLPRGQLSSNTEAF
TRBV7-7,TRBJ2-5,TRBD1,ASSWDRGETQY
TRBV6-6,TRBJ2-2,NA,ASSRGGTGELF
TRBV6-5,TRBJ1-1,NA,ASTVTVNTEAF
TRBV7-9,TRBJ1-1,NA,ASSFFGTTGEAF
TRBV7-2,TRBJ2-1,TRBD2,ASSSLGLADYNEQF
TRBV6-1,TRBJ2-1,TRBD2,ASSLLAGAHEQF
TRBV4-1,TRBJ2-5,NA,ASSQDPSEGRPETQY
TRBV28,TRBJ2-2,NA,ASSFFGGTNTGELF
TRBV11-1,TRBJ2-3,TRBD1,ASLTGGEDTQY